This T cell receptor (beta chain) was recorded in a study of cytomegalovirus exposure and HLA in healthy donors. PCR used 60 Vbeta primers and 13 Jbeta primers. The method was immunoSEQ multiplex PCR; TCRdb's version includes in-frame clones alone and lacks a portion of them. Here the sample spans 100,000 to 150,000 clones, 81% being singletons. V was trimmed by 0 bases and J by 7 bases, leaving 13 bases between them. CDR1 and CDR2 from the germline V gene are SGHDT and YYEEEE. The CDR3 totals 14 residues. Study-level points and caveats: Later analysis showed most CMV-associated TCR beta chains appearing HLA-restricted.

On this clone itself: Its antigen is not identified.

The source of this sequence is a man between 18 and 35 years old in good health and CMV-seronegative. This sequence joins TRBV5-6 and TRBJ1-1; D might be TRBD1 (6 bases). Sequencing was carried out using PBMCs. CDR3 bases: TGTGCCAGCAGCTTGGCCCTGTGGGGGCATGAAGCTTTCTTT. This encodes CASSLALWGHEAFF.